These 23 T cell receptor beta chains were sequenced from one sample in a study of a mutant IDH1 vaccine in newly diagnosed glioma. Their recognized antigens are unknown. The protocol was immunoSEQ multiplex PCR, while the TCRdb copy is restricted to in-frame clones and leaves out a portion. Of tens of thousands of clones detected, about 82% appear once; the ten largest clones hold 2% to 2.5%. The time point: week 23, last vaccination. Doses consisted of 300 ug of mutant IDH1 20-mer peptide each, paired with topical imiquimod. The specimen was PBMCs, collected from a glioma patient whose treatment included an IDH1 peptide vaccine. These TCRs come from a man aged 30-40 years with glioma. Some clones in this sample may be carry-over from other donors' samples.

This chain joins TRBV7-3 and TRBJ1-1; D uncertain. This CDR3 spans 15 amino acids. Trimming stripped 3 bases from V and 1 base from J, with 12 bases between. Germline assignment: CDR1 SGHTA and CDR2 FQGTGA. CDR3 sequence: CASSLIGGRNTEAFF. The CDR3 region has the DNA TGTGCCAGCAGCTTGATAGGCGGCAGGAACACTGAAGCTTTCTTT. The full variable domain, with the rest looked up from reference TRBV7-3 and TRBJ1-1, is GAGVSQTPSNKVTEKGKYVELRCDPISGHTALYWYRQSLGQGPEFLIYFQGTGAADDSGLPNDRFFAVRPEGSVSTLKIQRTERGDSAVYLCASSLIGGRNTEAFFGQGTRLTVV.

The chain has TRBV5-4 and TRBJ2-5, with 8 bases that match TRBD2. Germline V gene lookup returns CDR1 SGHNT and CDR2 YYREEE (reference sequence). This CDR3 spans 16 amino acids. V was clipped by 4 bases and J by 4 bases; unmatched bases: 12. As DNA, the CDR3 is TGTGCCAGCAGCCAAGATACCGTTACTAGCGGAGAGACCCAGTACTTC. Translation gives CASSQDTVTSGETQYF. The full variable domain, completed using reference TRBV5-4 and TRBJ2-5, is ETGVTQSPTHLIKTRGQQVTLRCSSQSGHNTVSWYQQALGQGPQFIFQYYREEENGRGNFPPRFSGLQFPNYSSELNVNALELDDSALYLCASSQDTVTSGETQYFGPGTRLLVL.

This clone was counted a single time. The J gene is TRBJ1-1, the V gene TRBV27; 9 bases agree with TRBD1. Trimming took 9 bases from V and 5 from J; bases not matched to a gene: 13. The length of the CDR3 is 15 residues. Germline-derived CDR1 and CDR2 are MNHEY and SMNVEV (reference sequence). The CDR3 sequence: CASSTSGTGQTEAFF. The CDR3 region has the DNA TGTGCCAGTAGTACCTCCGGGACAGGGCAAACTGAAGCTTTCTTT.

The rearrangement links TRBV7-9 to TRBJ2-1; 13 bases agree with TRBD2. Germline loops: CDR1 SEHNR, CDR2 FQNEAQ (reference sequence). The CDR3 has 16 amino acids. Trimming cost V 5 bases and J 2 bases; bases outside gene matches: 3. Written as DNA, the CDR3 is TGTGCCAGCAGCCCCACTAGCGGGGGGGCCTACAATGAGCAGTTCTTC. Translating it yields CASSPTSGGAYNEQFF.

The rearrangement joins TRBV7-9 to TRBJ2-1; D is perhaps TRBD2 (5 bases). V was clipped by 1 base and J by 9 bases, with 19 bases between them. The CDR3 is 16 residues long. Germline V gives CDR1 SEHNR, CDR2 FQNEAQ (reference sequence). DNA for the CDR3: TGTGCCAGCAGCTTAGTAGGGCCCCGAGGGTCGGGTGAGCAGTTCTTC. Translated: CASSLVGPRGSGEQFF. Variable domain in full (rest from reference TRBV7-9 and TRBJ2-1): DTGVSQNPRHKITKRGQNVTFRCDPISEHNRLYWYRQTLGQGPEFLTYFQNEAQLEKSRLLSDRFSAERPKGSFSTLEIQRTEQGDSAMYLCASSLVGPRGSGEQFFGPGTRLTVL.

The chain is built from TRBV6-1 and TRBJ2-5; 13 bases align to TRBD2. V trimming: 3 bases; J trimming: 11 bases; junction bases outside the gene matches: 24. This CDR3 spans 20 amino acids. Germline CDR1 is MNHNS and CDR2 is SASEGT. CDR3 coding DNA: TGTGCCAGCAGTGATCCTTTCGGACTAGCGGGAGAAGTGAAGAGGGGGGAGCAGTACTTC. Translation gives CASSDPFGLAGEVKRGEQYF.

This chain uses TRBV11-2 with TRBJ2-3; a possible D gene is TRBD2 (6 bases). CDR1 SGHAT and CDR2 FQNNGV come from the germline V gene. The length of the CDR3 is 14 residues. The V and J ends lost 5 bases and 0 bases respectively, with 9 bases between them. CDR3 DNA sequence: TGTGCCAGCAGCAGCGGGTGGAGCACAGATACGCAGTATTTT. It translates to CASSSGWSTDTQYF.

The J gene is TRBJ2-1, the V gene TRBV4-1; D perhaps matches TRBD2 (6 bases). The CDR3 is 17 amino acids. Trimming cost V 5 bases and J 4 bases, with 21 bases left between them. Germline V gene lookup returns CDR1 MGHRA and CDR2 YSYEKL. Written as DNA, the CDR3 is TGCGCCAGCAGCTTTAAGGCACTTGCTAGCGCTTACAATGAGCAGTTCTTC. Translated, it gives CASSFKALASAYNEQFF.

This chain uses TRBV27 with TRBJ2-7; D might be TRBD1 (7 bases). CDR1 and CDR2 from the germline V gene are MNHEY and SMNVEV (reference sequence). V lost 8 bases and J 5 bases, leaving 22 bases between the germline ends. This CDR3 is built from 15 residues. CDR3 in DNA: TGTGCCAGCCGCCAGCACGGGCAGGGGGGACACGAGCAGTACTTC. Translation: CASRQHGQGGHEQYF.

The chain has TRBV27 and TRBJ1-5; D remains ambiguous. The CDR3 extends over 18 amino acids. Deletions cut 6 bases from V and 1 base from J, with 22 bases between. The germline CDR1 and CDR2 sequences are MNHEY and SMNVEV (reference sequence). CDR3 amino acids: CASSPLIWAPLSNQPQHF. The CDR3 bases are TGTGCCAGCAGCCCTCTTATTTGGGCCCCATTAAGCAATCAGCCCCAGCATTTT.

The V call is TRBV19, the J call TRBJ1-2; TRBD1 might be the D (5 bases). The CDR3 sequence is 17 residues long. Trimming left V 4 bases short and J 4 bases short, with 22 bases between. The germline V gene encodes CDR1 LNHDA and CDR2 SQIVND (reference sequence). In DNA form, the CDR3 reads TGTGCCAGTAGTAGAGCCCCATCTTATGGGACGCTCTATGGCTACACCTTC. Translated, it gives CASSRAPSYGTLYGYTF. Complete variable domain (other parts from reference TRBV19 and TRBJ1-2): DGGITQSPKYLFRKEGQNVTLSCEQNLNHDAMYWYRQDPGQGLRLIYYSQIVNDFQKGDIAEGYSVSREKKESFPLTVTSAQKNPTAFYLCASSRAPSYGTLYGYTFGSGTRLTVV.

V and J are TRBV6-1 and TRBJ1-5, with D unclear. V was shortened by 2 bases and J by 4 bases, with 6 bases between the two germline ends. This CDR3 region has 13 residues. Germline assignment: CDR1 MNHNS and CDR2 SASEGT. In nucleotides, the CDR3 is TGTGCCAGCAGTGAAAGCAGGAATCAGCCCCAGCATTTT. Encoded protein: CASSESRNQPQHF.

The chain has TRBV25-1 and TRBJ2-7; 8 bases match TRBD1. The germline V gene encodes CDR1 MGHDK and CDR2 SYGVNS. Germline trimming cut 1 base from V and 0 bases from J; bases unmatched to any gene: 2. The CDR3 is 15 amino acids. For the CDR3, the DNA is TGTGCCAGCAGTGAATGGGGGACAGGCTCCTACGAGCAGTACTTC. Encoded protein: CASSEWGTGSYEQYF.

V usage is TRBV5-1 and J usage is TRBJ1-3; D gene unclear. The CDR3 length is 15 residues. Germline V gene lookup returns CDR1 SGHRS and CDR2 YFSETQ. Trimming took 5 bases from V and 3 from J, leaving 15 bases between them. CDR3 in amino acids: CASRTGPGNGNTIYF. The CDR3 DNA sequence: TGCGCCAGCAGAACCGGGCCGGGGAATGGAAACACCATATATTTT.

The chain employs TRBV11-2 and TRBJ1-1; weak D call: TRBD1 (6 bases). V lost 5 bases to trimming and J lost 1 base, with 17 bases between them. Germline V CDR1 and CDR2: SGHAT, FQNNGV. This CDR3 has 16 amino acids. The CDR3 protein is CASSPAMGGANTEAFF. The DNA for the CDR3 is TGTGCCAGCAGCCCCGCTATGGGGGGCGCGAACACTGAAGCTTTCTTT.

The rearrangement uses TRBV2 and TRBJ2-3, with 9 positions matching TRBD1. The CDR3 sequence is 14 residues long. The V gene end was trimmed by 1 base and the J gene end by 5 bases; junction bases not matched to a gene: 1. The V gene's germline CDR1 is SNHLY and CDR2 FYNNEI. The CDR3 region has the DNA TGTGCCAGCAGTGAAGGGACAGGGGAAGATACGCAGTATTTT. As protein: CASSEGTGEDTQYF.

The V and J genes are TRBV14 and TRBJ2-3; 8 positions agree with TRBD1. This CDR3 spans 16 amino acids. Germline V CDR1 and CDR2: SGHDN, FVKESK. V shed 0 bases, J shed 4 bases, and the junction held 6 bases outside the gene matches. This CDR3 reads CASSQEGQGVADTQYF. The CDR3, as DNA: TGTGCCAGCAGCCAAGAAGGACAGGGAGTGGCAGATACGCAGTATTTT.

The CDR3 reads CASSVQGASGNTIYF. The DNA for the CDR3 is TGTGCCAGCAGCGTACAGGGGGCTAGTGGAAACACCATATATTTT. The chain couples TRBV9 to TRBJ1-3, with TRBD1 matching over 8 bases. This CDR3 region has 15 residues. Germline values: CDR1 SGDLS, CDR2 YYNGEE. Trimming cost V 1 base and J 3 bases; bases outside gene matches: 3.

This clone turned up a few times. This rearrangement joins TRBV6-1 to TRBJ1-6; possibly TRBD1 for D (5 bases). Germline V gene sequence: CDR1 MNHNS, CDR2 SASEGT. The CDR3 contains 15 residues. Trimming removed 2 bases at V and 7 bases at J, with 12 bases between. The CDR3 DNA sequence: TGTGCCAGCAGTGAATTAAGGGGAATCAATTCACCCCTCCACTTT. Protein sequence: CASSELRGINSPLHF.

CDR3 protein: CASSLAQGQGREAFF. CDR3 sequence (DNA): TGTGCCAGCAGCTTAGCCCAAGGACAGGGGCGTGAAGCTTTCTTT. The chain joins TRBV7-2 to TRBJ1-1; 9 bases agree with TRBD1. The CDR3 has 15 residues. Germline loops: CDR1 SGHTA, CDR2 FQGNSA. Trimming at V came to 0 bases and at J to 7 bases, leaving 6 bases not matched to a gene.

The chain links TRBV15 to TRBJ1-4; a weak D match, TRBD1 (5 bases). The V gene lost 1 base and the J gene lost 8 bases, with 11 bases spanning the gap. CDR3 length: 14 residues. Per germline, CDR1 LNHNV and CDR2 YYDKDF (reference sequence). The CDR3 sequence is CATSRGGVGEKLFF. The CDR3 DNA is TGTGCCACCAGCAGAGGAGGGGTGGGCGAAAAACTGTTTTTT.

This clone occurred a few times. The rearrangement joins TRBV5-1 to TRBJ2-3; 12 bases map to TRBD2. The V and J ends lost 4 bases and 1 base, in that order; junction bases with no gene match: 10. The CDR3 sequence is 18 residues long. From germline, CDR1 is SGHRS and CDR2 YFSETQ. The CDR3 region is CASSPDGLAGRGTDTQYF. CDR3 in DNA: TGCGCCAGCAGCCCAGATGGACTAGCGGGACGTGGCACAGATACGCAGTATTTT.

The CDR3 sequence is CASSLGGVRCGEQFF. The DNA of the CDR3 is TGTGCCAGCAGCTTGGGCGGAGTCAGATGTGGGGAGCAGTTCTTC. V is TRBV5-7 and J is TRBJ2-1; D is undetermined. TRBV5-7 is an open reading frame, and its role is uncertain. The V end was cut by 0 bases, the J end by 10 bases, with 17 bases between. This CDR3 is 15 amino acids long.